A selection of T cell receptor beta chains follows, all from one sample in a study of T-cell reconstitution after alpha-beta-depleted transplantation in children. TCRdb ran MiXCR on the PCR reads and lists one entry per CDR3 protein. Counted here are 120,000 to 150,000 distinct CDR3 sequences, 8.5% to 10% occurring once; the ten biggest clones make up roughly 18%. The material was PBMCs, mostly from graft donor cells, obtained 180 days after TCRalphabeta/CD19-depleted stem cell transplant. These receptors were taken from a female patient aged 2-9 years who had a stem cell transplant for congenital amegakaryocytic thrombocytopenia, so the T cells may come from the graft donor. Both conserved end residues are part of each CDR3. A D gene is named only where the DNA matches it firmly. Not all rows give a size; the values are once, few, many and, for expanded clones, a class.

CDR3: CASSSWTGGAAGELFF; DNA: TGCGCCAGCAGCTCTTGGACAGGGGGCGCGGCCGGGGAGCTGTTTTTT; D: TRBD1; V: TRBV5-1; size: .; J: TRBJ2-2
CDR3: CASSLAPGGYGYTF; DNA: TGCGCCAGCAGCTTGGCCCCAGGGGGCTATGGCTACACCTTC; D: TRBD1; V: TRBV5-1; size: .; J: TRBJ1-2
CDR3: CASSLAPIYEQYF; DNA: TGTGCCAGCAGTTTAGCCCCCATCTACGAGCAGTACTTC; D: .; V: TRBV7-9; size: few; J: TRBJ2-7
CDR3: CASSPISTVNTGELFF; DNA: TGCGCCAGCAGCCCTATTTCTACAGTAAACACCGGGGAGCTGTTTTTT; D: .; V: TRBV5-1; size: .; J: TRBJ2-2
CDR3: CASSYPGRATETQYF; DNA: TGTGCCAGCAGCTATCCCGGTAGGGCGACCGAGACCCAGTACTTC; D: .; V: TRBV6-8; size: .; J: TRBJ2-5
CDR3: CSVVRDTSTDTQYF; DNA: TGCAGCGTTGTAAGGGATACTAGCACAGATACGCAGTATTTT; D: .; V: TRBV29-1; size: many; J: TRBJ2-3
CDR3: CASKLVAAAPLHF; DNA: TGTGCCAGCAAGCTCGTGGCTGCGGCACCCCTCCACTTT; D: .; V: TRBV27; size: few; J: TRBJ1-6
CDR3: CSVENPLAESYNEQFF; DNA: TGCAGCGTTGAAAATCCTCTAGCGGAATCCTACAATGAGCAGTTCTTC; D: TRBD2; V: TRBV29-1; size: few; J: TRBJ2-1
CDR3: CSAPPGYPSYEQYF; DNA: TGCAGTGCTCCCCCAGGGTATCCTTCATACGAGCAGTACTTC; D: .; V: TRBV20-1; size: .; J: TRBJ2-7
CDR3: CASSSWDFYEQYF; DNA: TGTGCCAGCAGCTCATGGGACTTCTACGAGCAGTACTTC; D: .; V: TRBV7-2; size: few; J: TRBJ2-7
CDR3: CASSSPGPFLYF; DNA: TGCGCCAGCAGCAGTCCGGGACCTTTCTTGTACTTC; D: .; V: TRBV5-1; size: many; J: TRBJ2-7
CDR3: CSARDWRGYAYEQYF; DNA: TGCAGTGCTAGAGATTGGAGGGGGTATGCCTACGAGCAGTACTTC; D: .; V: TRBV20-1; size: many; J: TRBJ2-7
CDR3: CASSLGQGLSPLHF; DNA: TGTGCCAGCAGCCTAGGACAGGGGTTGTCACCCCTCCACTTT; D: TRBD1; V: TRBV12-3/TRBV12-4; size: few; J: TRBJ1-6
CDR3: CASNPGQTYNEQFF; DNA: TGCGCCAGCAACCCGGGACAGACCTACAATGAGCAGTTCTTC; D: TRBD1; V: TRBV5-1; size: many; J: TRBJ2-1
CDR3: CASSQGTVGGTPLFRQFF; DNA: TGTGCCAGCAGTCAAGGGACAGTTGGCGGGACCCCTCTATTCAGGCAGTTCTTC; D: .; V: TRBV27; size: many; J: TRBJ2-1
CDR3: CASSLRWSGNTIYF; DNA: TGTGCCAGCAGCTTACGGTGGTCTGGAAACACCATATATTTT; D: .; V: TRBV7-2; size: .; J: TRBJ1-3
CDR3: CASRWGSGANVLTF; DNA: TGTGCCAGCAGGTGGGGCTCTGGGGCCAACGTCCTGACTTTC; D: .; V: TRBV2; size: few; J: TRBJ2-6
CDR3: CASNPAWGPREEQYF; DNA: TGTGCCAGCAACCCCGCATGGGGGCCACGGGAGGAGCAGTACTTC; D: .; V: TRBV28; size: few; J: TRBJ2-7
CDR3: CSAGNGLSYEQYF; DNA: TGCAGTGCCGGCAACGGCCTATCCTACGAGCAGTACTTC; D: .; V: TRBV20-1; size: many; J: TRBJ2-7